These 19 T cell receptor beta chains came from one sample sequenced in a study of blood T cell repertoires in COVID-19. Method: immunoSEQ multiplex PCR; TCRdb's copy keeps in-frame clones and lacks some. This sample has under 250,000 clones, with over 75% found just once. Input material: peripheral blood. Every receptor here comes from a man in his forties or fifties with COVID-19, enrolled during active disease.

The chain links TRBV28 to TRBJ1-2; D is perhaps TRBD1 (6 bases). Trimming cost V 2 bases and J 7 bases, with 17 bases left between them. Germline assignment: CDR1 MDHEN and CDR2 SYDVKM. The CDR3 sequence is 15 residues long. The CDR3 DNA is TGTGCCAGCAGTTTAAGAGGGGGAGACGGTGTTGGCTACACCTTC. This translates into CASSLRGGDGVGYTF.

In nucleotides, the CDR3 is TGCAGTGCTAGTTTCCCGGGAGGCGGGAGCACAGATACGCAGTATTTT. Translated: CSASFPGGGSTDTQYF. The chain links TRBV20-1 to TRBJ2-3; 7 bases map to TRBD2. After removal of 3 bases from V and 0 bases from J, the junction contained 9 bases not matched to a gene. Germline V CDR1 and CDR2: DFQATT, SNEGSKA (reference sequence). The CDR3 is 16 residues long.

This chain joins TRBV28 and TRBJ1-2, with 9 nucleotides matching TRBD1. The V and J ends lost 8 bases and 5 bases, in that order; junction bases with no gene match: 3. This CDR3 region has 12 residues. Per germline, CDR1 MDHEN and CDR2 SYDVKM. The CDR3 region has the DNA TGTGCCAGCGGACAGGGGAAATATGGCTACACCTTC. Protein: CASGQGKYGYTF.

The CDR3 DNA follows: TGTGCCAGCAGGGGGAGTGAGGGCGCCTATGGCTACACCTTC. Its translation is CASRGSEGAYGYTF. The V gene is TRBV5-6, the J gene TRBJ1-2; D uncertain. Trimming pared 5 bases from V and 4 bases from J, leaving 15 bases between. CDR1 is SGHDT, CDR2 YYEEEE, per germline. The CDR3 loop spans 14 amino acids.

The V and J genes are TRBV9 and TRBJ1-1; D is undetermined. V was cut by 4 bases and J by 1 base, with 11 bases left in between. This CDR3 spans 14 amino acids. The germline gives CDR1 SGDLS, CDR2 YYNGEE. The CDR3 loop is CASSLMTANTEAFF. CDR3 in DNA: TGTGCCAGCAGCTTAATGACTGCGAACACTGAAGCTTTCTTT. The variable domain in full, with the rest retrieved from reference TRBV9 and TRBJ1-1, is DSGVTQTPKHLITATGQRVTLRCSPRSGDLSVYWYQQSLDQGLQFLIQYYNGEERAKGNILERFSAQQFPDLHSELNLSSLELGDSALYFCASSLMTANTEAFFGQGTRLTVV.

The chain joins TRBV7-6 to TRBJ2-4; D is perhaps TRBD2 (6 bases). The germline V and J ends were trimmed by 5 bases and 7 bases, with 18 bases remaining between them. CDR3 size: 15 residues. Germline CDR1 and CDR2: SGHVS and FNYEAQ. CDR3 coding DNA: TGTGCCAGCAGCCTAGGAGGAGGGCTTGGGAACATTCAGTACTTC. Protein product: CASSLGGGLGNIQYF.

This chain joins TRBV27 and TRBJ2-4; D is possibly TRBD1 (6 bases). This CDR3 contains 16 residues. V was shortened by 4 bases and J by 2 bases, with 15 bases between the two germline ends. CDR1 MNHEY and CDR2 SMNVEV come from the germline V gene (reference sequence). CDR3 bases: TGTGCCAGCAGTTCACTAGGGGGTCAGACCAAAAACATTCAGTACTTC. Its protein is CASSSLGGQTKNIQYF.

This chain's CDR3 is CASSPQGQGGMYEQYF. CDR3 DNA: TGTGCCAGCAGCCCCCAGGGACAGGGGGGAATGTACGAGCAGTACTTC. This chain uses TRBV7-3 with TRBJ2-7, with 11 nucleotides matching TRBD1. The V and J ends lost 5 bases and 4 bases, in that order; junction bases with no gene match: 10. Looked up from germline, CDR1 is SGHTA and CDR2 is FQGTGA. CDR3 length: 16 residues.

This chain connects TRBV18 to TRBJ1-1; TRBD1 might be the D (6 bases). Germline loops: CDR1 KGHSH, CDR2 LQKENI. V was clipped by 0 bases and J by 0 bases, with 20 bases between them. This CDR3 region has 19 residues. The CDR3 region is CASSPPGFHRAGMNTEAFF. DNA of the CDR3: TGTGCCAGCTCACCACCGGGTTTCCACAGGGCAGGGATGAACACTGAAGCTTTCTTT. The full variable domain, with the rest looked up from reference TRBV18 and TRBJ1-1, is NAGVMQNPRHLVRRRGQEARLRCSPMKGHSHVYWYRQLPEEGLKFMVYLQKENIIDESGMPKERFSAEFPKEGPSILRIQQVVRGDSAAYFCASSPPGFHRAGMNTEAFFGQGTRLTVV.

This clone was observed a single time. The genes are TRBV5-1 and TRBJ2-5; TRBD2 agrees at 7 bases. Germline V gives CDR1 SGHRS, CDR2 YFSETQ. V dropped 0 bases and J dropped 2; count of bases not matched to a gene: 4. The CDR3 has 15 amino acids. CDR3 protein: CASSLGLAQQETQYF. The CDR3, as DNA: TGCGCCAGCAGCTTGGGACTAGCACAACAAGAGACCCAGTACTTC.

The CDR3, as DNA: TGCGCCAGCAGCCTCAATGTGGGGACAGGGGTGAATAATTCACCCCTCCACTTT. Translating it yields CASSLNVGTGVNNSPLHF. The chain links TRBV4-1 to TRBJ1-6, with 10 positions matching TRBD1. The CDR3 spans 18 residues. V was pared by 4 bases and J by 5 bases, with 11 bases of the junction left unmatched. Germline CDR1 MGHRA, CDR2 YSYEKL.

V and J are TRBV9 and TRBJ1-5, with 7 bases identical to TRBD1. The ends lost 7 bases at V and 4 bases at J; junction bases unmatched: 11. The CDR3 contains 15 residues. CDR1 is SGDLS, CDR2 YYNGEE, per germline. Here the CDR3 reads CASPPGTVLNQPQHF. The CDR3 DNA reads as TGTGCCAGCCCCCCCGGGACAGTCCTTAATCAGCCCCAGCATTTT.

The chain is built from TRBV18 and TRBJ1-1; tentatively, D is TRBD1 (6 bases). This CDR3 spans 13 amino acids. Germline V gene sequence: CDR1 KGHSH, CDR2 LQKENI. The germline V and J ends were trimmed by 10 bases and 1 base, with 13 bases remaining between them. DNA of the CDR3: TGTGCCACGGCCAGGGGTCAGAACACTGAAGCTTTCTTT. Protein: CATARGQNTEAFF.

This chain uses TRBV5-4 with TRBJ1-2; 9 bases are shared with TRBD1. The germline V gene encodes CDR1 SGHNT and CDR2 YYREEE (reference sequence). V gave up 7 bases and J gave up 4 bases; unmatched junction bases: 14. CDR3 length: 16 amino acids. The CDR3 nucleotides are TGTGCCAGCCGCAAGCCCGGGACAGGGTTGAGCTATGGCTACACCTTC. It encodes CASRKPGTGLSYGYTF.

The chain recombines TRBV5-7 with TRBJ1-5, with a weak D call TRBD1 (6 bases). TRBV5-7 belongs to the ORF category, with a function that is uncertain. This CDR3 contains 15 residues. Trimming pared 6 bases from V and 2 bases from J, leaving 15 bases between. CDR3 region: CASTYRVRCNQPQHF. The CDR3 DNA reads as TGTGCCAGCACTTACAGGGTAAGGTGCAATCAGCCCCAGCATTTT.

The table lists this clone with a few counts. The chain joins TRBV7-2 to TRBJ2-1, with TRBD1 identical over 7 bases. CDR3 size: 15 residues. V dropped 4 bases and J dropped 2; count of bases not matched to a gene: 5. Germline CDR1 is SGHTA and CDR2 is FQGNSA. The CDR3 sequence: CASSSRQGTYNEQFF. Here the CDR3 DNA reads TGTGCCAGCAGCTCCCGACAGGGCACCTACAATGAGCAGTTCTTC.

The rearrangement uses TRBV3-1 (or the pseudogene TRBV3-2) and TRBJ1-3, with a tentative D call TRBD1 (6 bases). CDR3 size: 16 residues. The germline V and J ends were trimmed by 4 bases and 0 bases, with 13 bases remaining between them. Germline loops: CDR1 LGHDT, CDR2 YNNKEL (reference sequence). This chain's CDR3 is CASSRPQGLSGNTIYF. As DNA, the CDR3 is TGTGCCAGCAGCCGACCGCAGGGGCTCTCTGGAAACACCATATATTTT.

This chain uses TRBV19 with TRBJ1-3; D remains ambiguous. V was cut by 6 bases and J by 4 bases, with 22 bases left in between. The CDR3 has 17 residues. Per germline, CDR1 LNHDA and CDR2 SQIVND (reference sequence). The CDR3 here is CASRPEGSPAAGNTIYF. The CDR3 DNA sequence: TGTGCCAGTAGGCCCGAAGGAAGCCCAGCGGCAGGAAACACCATATATTTT.

The genes are TRBV19 and TRBJ2-2; 11 bases agree with TRBD1. The CDR3 runs 15 residues. In germline, CDR1 is LNHDA, CDR2 SQIVND (reference sequence). J lost 5 bases, V lost 7 bases, and 6 bases had no gene match. The DNA for the CDR3 is TGTGCCAGTACCTCGGACAGGGGGCTTACCGGGGAGCTGTTTTTT. It translates to CASTSDRGLTGELFF.